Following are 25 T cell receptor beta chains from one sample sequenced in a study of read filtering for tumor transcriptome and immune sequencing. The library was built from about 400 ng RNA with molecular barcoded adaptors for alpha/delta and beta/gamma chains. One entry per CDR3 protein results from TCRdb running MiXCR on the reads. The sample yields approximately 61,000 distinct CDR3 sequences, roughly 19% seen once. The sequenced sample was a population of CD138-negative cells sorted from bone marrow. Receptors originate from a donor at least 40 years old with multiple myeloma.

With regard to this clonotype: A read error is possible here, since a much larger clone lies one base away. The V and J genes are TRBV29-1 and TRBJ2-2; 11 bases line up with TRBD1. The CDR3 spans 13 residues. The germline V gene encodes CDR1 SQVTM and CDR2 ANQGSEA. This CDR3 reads CSGGTGGTGELLF. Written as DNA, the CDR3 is TGCAGCGGCGGGACAGGGGGTACCGGGGAGCTGCTTTTT.

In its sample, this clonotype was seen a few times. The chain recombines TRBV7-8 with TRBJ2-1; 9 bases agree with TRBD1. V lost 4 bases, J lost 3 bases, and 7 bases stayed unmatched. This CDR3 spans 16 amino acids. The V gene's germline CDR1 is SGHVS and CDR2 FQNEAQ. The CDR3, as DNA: TGTGCCAGCAGCTCGCAACGGGACAGGGACTACAATGAGCAGTTCTTC. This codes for CASSSQRDRDYNEQFF. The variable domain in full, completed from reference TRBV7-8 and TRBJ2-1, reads GAGVSQSPRYKVAKRGQDVALRCDPISGHVSLFWYQQALGQGPEFLTYFQNEAQLDKSGLPSDRFFAERPEGSVSTLKIQRTQQEDSAVYLCASSSQRDRDYNEQFFGPGTRLTVL.

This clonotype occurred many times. Here the CDR3 reads CSVEKRMGDYTF. CDR3 nucleotide sequence: TGCAGCGTTGAAAAAAGAATGGGAGACTACACCTTC. This chain uses TRBV29-1 with TRBJ1-2; D not resolved. The CDR3 runs to 12 residues. Germline V CDR1 and CDR2: SQVTM, ANQGSEA. The V end was cut by 2 bases, the J end by 10 bases, with 14 bases between. Looking up the rest from reference TRBV29-1 and TRBJ1-2 gives the full variable domain: SAVISQKPSRDICQRGTSLTIQCQVDSQVTMMFWYRQQPGQSLTLIATANQGSEATYESGFVIDKFPISRPNLTFSTLTVSNMSPEDSSIYLCSVEKRMGDYTFGSGTRLTVV.

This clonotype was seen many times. The CDR3 sequence is CASFSGGANTGELFF. CDR3 sequence (DNA): TGTGCCAGCTTTTCGGGGGGGGCGAACACCGGGGAGCTGTTTTTT. The chain is built from TRBV2 and TRBJ2-2; the match to TRBD2 covers 8 bases. This CDR3 region has 15 residues. Germline V gene data show CDR1 as SNHLY and CDR2 as FYNNEI. With V trimmed by 8 bases and J by 0 bases, 5 bases remained unmatched.

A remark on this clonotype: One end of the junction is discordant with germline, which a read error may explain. The CDR3 sequence is CASSEDDPSYNEQFF. As DNA, the CDR3 is TGTGCCAGCAGTGAAGACGACCCCTCCTACAACGAGCAGTTCTTC. The V gene is TRBV2, the J gene TRBJ2-1; D gene uncertain. CDR1 and CDR2 (germline): SNHLY, FYNNEI. CDR3 length equals 15 residues. The full variable domain, completed using reference TRBV2 and TRBJ2-1, is EPEVTQTPSHQVTQMGQEVILRCVPISNHLYFYWYRQILGQKVEFLVSFYNNEISEKSEIFDDQFSVERPDGSNFTLKIRSTKLEDSAMYFCASSEDDPSYNEQFFGPGTRLTVL.

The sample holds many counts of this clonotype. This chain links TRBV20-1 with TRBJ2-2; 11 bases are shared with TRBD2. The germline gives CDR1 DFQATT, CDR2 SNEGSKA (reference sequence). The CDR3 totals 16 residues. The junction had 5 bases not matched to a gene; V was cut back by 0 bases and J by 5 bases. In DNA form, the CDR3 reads TGCAGTGCTAGAGATAGCGGGGGGGCAGGAACCGGGGAGCTGTTTTTT. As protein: CSARDSGGAGTGELFF.

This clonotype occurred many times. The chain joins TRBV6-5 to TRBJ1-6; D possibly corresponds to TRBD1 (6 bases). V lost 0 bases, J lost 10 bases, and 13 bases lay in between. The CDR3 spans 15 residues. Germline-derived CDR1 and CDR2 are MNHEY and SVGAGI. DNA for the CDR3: TGTGCCAGCAGTTACTCCGGGGGCGGAGACTCACCCCTCCACTTT. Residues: CASSYSGGGDSPLHF.

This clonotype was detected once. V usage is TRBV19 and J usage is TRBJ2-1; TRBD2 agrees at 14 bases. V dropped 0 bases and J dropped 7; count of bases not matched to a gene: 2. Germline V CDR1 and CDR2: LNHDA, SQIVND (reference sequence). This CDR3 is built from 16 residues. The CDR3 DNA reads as TGTGCCAGTAGTATAGAGGGGACTAGCGGGGGTAATGAGCAGTTCTTC. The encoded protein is CASSIEGTSGGNEQFF.

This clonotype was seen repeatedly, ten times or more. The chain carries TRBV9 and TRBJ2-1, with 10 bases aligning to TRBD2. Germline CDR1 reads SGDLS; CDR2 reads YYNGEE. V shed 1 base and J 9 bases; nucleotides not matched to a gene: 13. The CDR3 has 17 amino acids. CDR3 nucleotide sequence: TGTGCCAGCAGCGTATTGTCCCTAGCGGGAGTTCTGGGTGAGCAGTTCTTC. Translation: CASSVLSLAGVLGEQFF.

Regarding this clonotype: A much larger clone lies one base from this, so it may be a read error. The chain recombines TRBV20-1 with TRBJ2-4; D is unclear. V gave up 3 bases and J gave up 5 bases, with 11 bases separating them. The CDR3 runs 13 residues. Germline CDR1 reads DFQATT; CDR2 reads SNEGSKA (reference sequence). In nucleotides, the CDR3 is TGCAGTGCTAGGCCCGGGCTCCAAAACATTCAGTACTTC. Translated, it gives CSARPGLQNIQYF.

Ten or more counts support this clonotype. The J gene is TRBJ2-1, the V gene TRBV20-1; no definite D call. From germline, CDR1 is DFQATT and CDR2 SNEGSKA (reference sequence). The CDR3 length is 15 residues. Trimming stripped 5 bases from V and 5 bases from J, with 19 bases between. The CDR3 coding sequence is TGCAGTGCTCCCTCGTCAAATCTAGTCAACAATGAGCAGTTCTTC. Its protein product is CSAPSSNLVNNEQFF.

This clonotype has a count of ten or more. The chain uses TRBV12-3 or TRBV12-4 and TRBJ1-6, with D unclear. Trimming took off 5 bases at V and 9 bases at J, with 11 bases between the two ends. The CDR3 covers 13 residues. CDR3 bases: TGTGCCAGCAGTCCAACGACCCCTTCACCCCTCCACTTT. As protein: CASSPTTPSPLHF.

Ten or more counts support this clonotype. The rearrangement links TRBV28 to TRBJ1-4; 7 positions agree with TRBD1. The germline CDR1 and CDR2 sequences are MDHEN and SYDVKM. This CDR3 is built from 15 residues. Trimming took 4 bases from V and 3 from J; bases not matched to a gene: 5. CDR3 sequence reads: CASSWAGTANEKLFF. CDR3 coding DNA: TGTGCCAGCAGTTGGGCCGGGACAGCTAATGAAAAACTGTTTTTT.

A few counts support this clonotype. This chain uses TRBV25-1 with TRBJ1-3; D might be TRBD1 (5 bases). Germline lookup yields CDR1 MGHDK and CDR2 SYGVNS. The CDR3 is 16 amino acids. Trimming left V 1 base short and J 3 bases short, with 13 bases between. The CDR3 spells CASSEFLVGVGNTIYF. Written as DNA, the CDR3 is TGTGCCAGCAGTGAATTTTTAGTAGGGGTTGGAAACACCATATATTTT. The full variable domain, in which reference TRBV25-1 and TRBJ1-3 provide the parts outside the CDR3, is EADIYQTPRYLVIGTGKKITLECSQTMGHDKMYWYQQDPGMELHLIHYSYGVNSTEKGDLSSESTVSRIRTEHFPLTLESARPSHTSQYLCASSEFLVGVGNTIYFGEGSWLTVV.

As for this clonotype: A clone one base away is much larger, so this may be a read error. CDR3 sequence reads: CSAPGGYTEALF. DNA of the CDR3: TGCAGTGCTCCAGGGGGGTACACTGAAGCTCTCTTT. The chain carries TRBV20-1 and TRBJ1-6; 7 bases match TRBD1. The CDR3 has 12 amino acids. From germline, CDR1 is DFQATT and CDR2 SNEGSKA (reference sequence).

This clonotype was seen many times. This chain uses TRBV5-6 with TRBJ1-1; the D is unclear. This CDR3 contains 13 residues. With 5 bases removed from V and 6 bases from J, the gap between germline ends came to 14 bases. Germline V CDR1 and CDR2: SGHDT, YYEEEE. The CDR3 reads CASSNEPGSEAFF. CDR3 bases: TGTGCCAGCAGTAACGAACCGGGTTCTGAAGCTTTCTTT.

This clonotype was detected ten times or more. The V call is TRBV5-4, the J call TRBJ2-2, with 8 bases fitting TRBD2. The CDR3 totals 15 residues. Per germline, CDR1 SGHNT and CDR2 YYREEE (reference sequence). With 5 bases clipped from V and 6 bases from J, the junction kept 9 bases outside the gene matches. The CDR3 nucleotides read TGTGCCAGCAGACCCGGGACTAGTTTAGCCGGGGAGCTGTTTTTT. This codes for CASRPGTSLAGELFF.

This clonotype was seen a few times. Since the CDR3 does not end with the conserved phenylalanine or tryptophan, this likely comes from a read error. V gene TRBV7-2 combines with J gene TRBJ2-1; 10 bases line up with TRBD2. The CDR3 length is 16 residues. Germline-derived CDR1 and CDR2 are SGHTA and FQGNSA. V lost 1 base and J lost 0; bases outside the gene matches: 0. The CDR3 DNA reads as TGTGCCAGCAGCTTAGTAGCGGGGGGCTCCTACAATGAGCAGTTCCTC. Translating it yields CASSLVAGGSYNEQFL.

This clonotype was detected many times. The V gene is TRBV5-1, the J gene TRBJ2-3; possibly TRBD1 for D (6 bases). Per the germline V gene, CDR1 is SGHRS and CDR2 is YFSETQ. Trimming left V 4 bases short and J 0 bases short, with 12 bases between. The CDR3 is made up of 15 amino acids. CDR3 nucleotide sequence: TGCGCCAGCAGCCGAGGGGGAACTAGCACAGATACGCAGTATTTT. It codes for CASSRGGTSTDTQYF.

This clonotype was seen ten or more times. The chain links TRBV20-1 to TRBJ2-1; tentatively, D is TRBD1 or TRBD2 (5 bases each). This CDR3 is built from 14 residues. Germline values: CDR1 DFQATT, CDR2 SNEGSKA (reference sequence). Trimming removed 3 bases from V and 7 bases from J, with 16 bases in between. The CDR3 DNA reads TGCAGTGCTAGTAACTTGATGTGGGGGAATGAGCAGTTCTTC. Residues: CSASNLMWGNEQFF.

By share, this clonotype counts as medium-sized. This CDR3 reads CASSSGSQFF. The CDR3 DNA sequence: TGTGCCAGCTCCAGCGGGAGCCAGTTCTTC. The chain uses TRBV28 and TRBJ2-1; TRBD2 matches 8 bases. Trimming at V came to 8 bases and at J to 13 bases, leaving 4 bases not matched to a gene. The CDR3 is made up of 10 amino acids. The germline CDR1 and CDR2 sequences are MDHEN and SYDVKM.

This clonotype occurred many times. CDR3 bases: TGTGCCAGCTCTCCCGGACAGGGGTTGACTGGGGCCAACGTCCTGACTTTC. Protein product: CASSPGQGLTGANVLTF. The rearrangement uses TRBV18 and TRBJ2-6; 9 bases align to TRBD1. The V segment lost 6 bases and the J segment 2 bases; nucleotides outside the gene matches: 8. Germline CDR1 is KGHSH and CDR2 is LQKENI. The CDR3 has 17 residues. The entire variable domain, with the rest obtained from reference TRBV18 and TRBJ2-6, is as follows: NAGVMQNPRHLVRRRGQEARLRCSPMKGHSHVYWYRQLPEEGLKFMVYLQKENIIDESGMPKERFSAEFPKEGPSILRIQQVVRGDSAAYFCASSPGQGLTGANVLTFGAGSRLTVL.

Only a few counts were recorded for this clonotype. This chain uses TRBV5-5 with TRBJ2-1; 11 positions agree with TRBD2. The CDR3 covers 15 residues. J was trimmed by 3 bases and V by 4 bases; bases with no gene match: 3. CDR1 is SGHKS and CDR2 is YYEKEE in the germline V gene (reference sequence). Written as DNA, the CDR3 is TGTGCCAGCAGCATGGGACTAGCGGACTACAATGAGCAGTTCTTC. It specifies CASSMGLADYNEQFF.

CDR3 amino acids: CASSSSWTSGISTDTQYF. For the CDR3, the DNA is TGTGCCAGCAGCTCATCGTGGACTAGCGGGATAAGCACAGATACGCAGTATTTT. The V call is TRBV9, the J call TRBJ2-3; 12 nucleotides align to TRBD2. With V trimmed by 4 bases and J by 0 bases, 9 bases remained unmatched. CDR1 is SGDLS and CDR2 is YYNGEE in the germline V gene. The CDR3 contains 18 residues.

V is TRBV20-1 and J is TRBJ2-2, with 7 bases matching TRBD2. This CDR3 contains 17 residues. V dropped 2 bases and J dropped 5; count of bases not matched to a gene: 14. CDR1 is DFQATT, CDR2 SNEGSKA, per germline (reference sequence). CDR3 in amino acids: CSARHNSGCHGTGELFF. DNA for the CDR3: TGCAGTGCTAGACACAATAGCGGGTGTCACGGTACCGGGGAGCTGTTTTTT.